This T cell receptor (beta chain) was recorded in a study of beta chain features in type 1 diabetes. Across the whole study: All samples combined gave 107,917,701 sorted cells for examination.

CDR1 GTSNPN and CDR2 SVGIG come from the germline V gene (reference sequence). CDR3 length: 12 amino acids. V lost 1 base to trimming and J lost 8 bases, with 11 bases between them. This clone turned up a few times. Its antigen is unidentified. Study-wide results and limits: The naive, central memory and Treg TCRB repertoires looked more alike in patients than they did in healthy donors.

As every portion of the isolated RNA was reverse transcribed, the sequencing read expressed TCRB transcripts. TCRdb keeps only in-frame clones here, not all; method: immunoSEQ multiplex PCR. The sample consists of around 340,000 clones, 20% of them appearing once. The sequencing sample was made of naive CD4+ T cells from blood. This chain links TRBV30 with TRBJ1-2; D perhaps matches TRBD1 (6 bases). This sequence was found in a woman in her late teens or twenties in good health. CDR3 in DNA: TGTGCCTGGAGTGGGGGCAGGGGAGGCTACACCTTC. Translated, it gives CAWSGGRGGYTF.